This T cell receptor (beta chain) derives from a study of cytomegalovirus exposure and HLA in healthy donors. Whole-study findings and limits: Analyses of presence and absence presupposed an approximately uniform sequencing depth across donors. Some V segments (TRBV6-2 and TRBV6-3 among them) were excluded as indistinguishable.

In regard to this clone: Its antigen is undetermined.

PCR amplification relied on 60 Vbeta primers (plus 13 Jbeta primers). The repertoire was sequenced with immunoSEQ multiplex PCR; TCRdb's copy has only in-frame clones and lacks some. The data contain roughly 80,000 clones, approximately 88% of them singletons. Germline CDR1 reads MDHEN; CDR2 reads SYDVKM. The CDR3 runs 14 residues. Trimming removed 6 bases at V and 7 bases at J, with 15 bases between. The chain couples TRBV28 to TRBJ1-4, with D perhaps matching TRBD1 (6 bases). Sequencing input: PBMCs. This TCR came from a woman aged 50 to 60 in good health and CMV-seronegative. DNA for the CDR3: TGTGCCAGCAGCCTACAGGGTTTGGTTGAAAAACTGTTTTTT. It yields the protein CASSLQGLVEKLFF. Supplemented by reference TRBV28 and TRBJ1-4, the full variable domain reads DVKVTQSSRYLVKRTGEKVFLECVQDMDHENMFWYRQDPGLGLRLIYFSYDVKMKEKGDIPEGYSVSREKKERFSLILESASTNQTSMYLCASSLQGLVEKLFFGSGTQLSVL.